This T cell receptor (beta chain) comes out of a study of early stage breast cancer tumors. The V gene end was trimmed by 1 base and the J gene end by 4 bases; junction bases not matched to a gene: 8. The CDR3 has 17 residues. CDR1 is SGHNT and CDR2 is YYREEE in the germline V gene (reference sequence). Each sample had two DNA replicates, roughly 0.5 ug blood or about 1.5 ug tissue. Libraries were prepared by immunoSEQ multiplex PCR; TCRdb keeps only in-frame clonotypes and omits some of them. This table holds fewer than 75,000 clones, over 65% found once. The rearrangement links TRBV5-4 to TRBJ2-2; 9 nucleotides align to TRBD2. Sequenced material: blood. The receptor was isolated from a young adult with breast cancer. The CDR3 protein is CASSLRIAGVLTGELFF. CDR3 sequence (DNA): TGTGCCAGCAGCTTGAGGATAGCGGGAGTTCTCACCGGGGAGCTGTTTTTT.